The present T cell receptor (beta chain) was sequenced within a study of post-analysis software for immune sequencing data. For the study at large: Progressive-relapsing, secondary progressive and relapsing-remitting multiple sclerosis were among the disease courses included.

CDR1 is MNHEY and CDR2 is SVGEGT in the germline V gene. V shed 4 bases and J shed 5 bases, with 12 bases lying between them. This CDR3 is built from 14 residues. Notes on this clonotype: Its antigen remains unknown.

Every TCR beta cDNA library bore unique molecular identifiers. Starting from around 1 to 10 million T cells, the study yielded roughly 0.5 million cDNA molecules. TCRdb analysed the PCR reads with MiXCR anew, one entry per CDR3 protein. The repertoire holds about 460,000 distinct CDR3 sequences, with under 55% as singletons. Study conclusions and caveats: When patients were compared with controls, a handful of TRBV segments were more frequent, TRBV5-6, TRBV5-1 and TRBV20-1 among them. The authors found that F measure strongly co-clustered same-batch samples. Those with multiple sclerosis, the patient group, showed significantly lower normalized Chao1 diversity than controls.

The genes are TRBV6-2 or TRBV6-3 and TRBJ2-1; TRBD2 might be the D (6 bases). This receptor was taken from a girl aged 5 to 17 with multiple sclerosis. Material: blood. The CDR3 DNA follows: TGTGCCAGCAGTTTGCCGGGGGTGAACAATGAGCAGTTCTTC. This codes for CASSLPGVNNEQFF.